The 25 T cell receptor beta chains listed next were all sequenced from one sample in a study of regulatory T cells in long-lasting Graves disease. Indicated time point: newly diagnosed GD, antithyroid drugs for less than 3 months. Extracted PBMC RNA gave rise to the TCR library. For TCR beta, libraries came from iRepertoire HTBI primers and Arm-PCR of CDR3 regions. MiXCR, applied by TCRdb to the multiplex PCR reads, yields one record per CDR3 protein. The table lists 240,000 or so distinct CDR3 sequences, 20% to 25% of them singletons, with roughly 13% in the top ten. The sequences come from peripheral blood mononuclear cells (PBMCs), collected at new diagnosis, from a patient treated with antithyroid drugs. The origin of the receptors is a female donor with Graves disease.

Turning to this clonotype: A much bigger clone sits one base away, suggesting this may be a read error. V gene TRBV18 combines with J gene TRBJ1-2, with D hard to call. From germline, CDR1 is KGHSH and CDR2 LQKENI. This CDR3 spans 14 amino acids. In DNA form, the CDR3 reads TGTGCCAGCTCACCACCCAGTTCAACCTGGAGCTACGCCTTC. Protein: CASSPPSSTWSYAF.

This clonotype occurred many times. CDR3 sequence reads: CASSPTGGRDEQYF. DNA for the CDR3: TGTGCCAGCAGCCCAACGGGAGGGCGCGACGAGCAGTACTTC. This chain uses TRBV3-1 with TRBJ2-7; 8 bases are shared with TRBD2. CDR3 length equals 14 residues. Germline loops: CDR1 LGHDT, CDR2 YNNKEL (reference sequence). Unmatched junction bases numbered 7, after V lost 4 bases and J lost 5 bases.

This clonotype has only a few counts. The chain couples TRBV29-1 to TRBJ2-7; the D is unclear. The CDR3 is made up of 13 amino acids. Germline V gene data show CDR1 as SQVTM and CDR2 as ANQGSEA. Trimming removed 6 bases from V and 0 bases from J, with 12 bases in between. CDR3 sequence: CSVTTGISYEQYF. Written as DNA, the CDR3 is TGCAGCGTCACCACTGGGATCTCCTACGAGCAGTACTTC.

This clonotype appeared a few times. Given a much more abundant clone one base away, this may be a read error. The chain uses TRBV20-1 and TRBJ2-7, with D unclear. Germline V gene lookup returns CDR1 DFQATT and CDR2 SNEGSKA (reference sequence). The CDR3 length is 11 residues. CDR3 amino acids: CSATDTYGQYF. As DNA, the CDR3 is TGCAGTGCTACAGATACCTACGGGCAGTACTTC.

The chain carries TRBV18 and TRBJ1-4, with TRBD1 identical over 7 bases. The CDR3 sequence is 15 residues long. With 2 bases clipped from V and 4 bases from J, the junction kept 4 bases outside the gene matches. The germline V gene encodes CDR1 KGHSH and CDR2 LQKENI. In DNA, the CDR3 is TGTGCCAGCTCACCAGGACAGGACTATAATGAAAAACTGTTTTTT. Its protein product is CASSPGQDYNEKLFF. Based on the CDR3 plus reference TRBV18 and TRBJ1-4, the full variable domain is NAGVMQNPRHLVRRRGQEARLRCSPMKGHSHVYWYRQLPEEGLKFMVYLQKENIIDESGMPKERFSAEFPKEGPSILRIQQVVRGDSAAYFCASSPGQDYNEKLFFGSGTQLSVL.

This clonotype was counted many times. The CDR3 DNA reads TGTGCCAGCAGCGGAAACAGGGGGCTCGAGCAGTACTTC. Its translation: CASSGNRGLEQYF. The V gene is TRBV11-2, the J gene TRBJ2-7; 9 nucleotides match TRBD1. V shed 5 bases and J 6 bases; nucleotides not matched to a gene: 5. CDR1 is SGHAT, CDR2 FQNNGV, per germline. The CDR3 consists of 13 residues.

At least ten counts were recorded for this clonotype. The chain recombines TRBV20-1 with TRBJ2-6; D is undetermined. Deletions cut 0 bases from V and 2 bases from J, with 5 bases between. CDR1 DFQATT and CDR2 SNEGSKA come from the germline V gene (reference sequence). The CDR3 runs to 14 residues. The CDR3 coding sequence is TGCAGTGCTAGAGAAGGGACTGGGGCCAACGTCCTGACTTTC. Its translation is CSAREGTGANVLTF.

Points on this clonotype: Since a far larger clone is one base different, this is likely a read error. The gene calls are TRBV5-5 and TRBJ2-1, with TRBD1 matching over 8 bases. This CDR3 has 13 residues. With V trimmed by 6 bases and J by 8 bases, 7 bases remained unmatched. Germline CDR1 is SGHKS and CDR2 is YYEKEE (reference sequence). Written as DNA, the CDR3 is TGTGCCAGCACTCGCAGGGGGCTGGATGAGCAGTTCTTC. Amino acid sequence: CASTRRGLDEQFF.

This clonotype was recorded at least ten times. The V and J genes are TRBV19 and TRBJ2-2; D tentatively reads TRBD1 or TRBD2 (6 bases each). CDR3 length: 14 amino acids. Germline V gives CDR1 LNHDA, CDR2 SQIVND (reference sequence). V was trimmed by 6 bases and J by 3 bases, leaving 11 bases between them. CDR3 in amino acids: CASRRDTYTGELFF. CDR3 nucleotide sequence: TGTGCCAGTAGGCGGGACACCTACACCGGGGAGCTGTTTTTT.

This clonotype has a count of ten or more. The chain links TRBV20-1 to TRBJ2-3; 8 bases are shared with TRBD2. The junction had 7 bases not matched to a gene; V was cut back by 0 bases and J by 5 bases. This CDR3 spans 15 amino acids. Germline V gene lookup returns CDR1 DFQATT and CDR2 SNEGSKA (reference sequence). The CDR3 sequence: CSARDFGGAKDTQYF. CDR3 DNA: TGCAGTGCTAGAGATTTCGGGGGGGCTAAAGATACGCAGTATTTT.

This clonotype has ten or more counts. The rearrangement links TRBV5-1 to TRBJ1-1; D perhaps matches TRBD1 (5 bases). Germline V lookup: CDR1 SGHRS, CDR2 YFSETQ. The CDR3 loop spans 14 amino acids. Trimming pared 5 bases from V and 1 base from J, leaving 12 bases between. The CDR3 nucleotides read TGCGCCAGCAGGTATAAGGGACCGAACACTGAAGCTTTCTTT. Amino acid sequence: CASRYKGPNTEAFF.

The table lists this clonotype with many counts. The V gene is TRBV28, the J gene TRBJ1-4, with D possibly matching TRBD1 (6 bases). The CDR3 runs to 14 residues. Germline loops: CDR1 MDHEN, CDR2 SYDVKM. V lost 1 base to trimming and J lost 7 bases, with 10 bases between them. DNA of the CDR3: TGTGCCAGCAGTTTATTTGGGGGGCCTGAAAAACTGTTTTTT. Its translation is CASSLFGGPEKLFF.

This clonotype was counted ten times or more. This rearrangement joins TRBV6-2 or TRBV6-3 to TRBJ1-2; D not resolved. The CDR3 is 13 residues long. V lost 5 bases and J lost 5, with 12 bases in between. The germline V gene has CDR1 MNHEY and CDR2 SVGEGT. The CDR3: CASSGNRRYGYTF. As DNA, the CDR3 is TGTGCCAGCAGTGGGAACAGAAGATATGGCTACACCTTC.

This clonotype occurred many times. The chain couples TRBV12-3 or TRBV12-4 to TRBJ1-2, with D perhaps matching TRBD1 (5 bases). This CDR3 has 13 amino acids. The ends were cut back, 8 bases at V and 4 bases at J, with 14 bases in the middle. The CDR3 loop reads CASGGRRGYGYTF. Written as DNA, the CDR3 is TGTGCCAGCGGGGGACGGCGGGGCTATGGCTACACCTTC.

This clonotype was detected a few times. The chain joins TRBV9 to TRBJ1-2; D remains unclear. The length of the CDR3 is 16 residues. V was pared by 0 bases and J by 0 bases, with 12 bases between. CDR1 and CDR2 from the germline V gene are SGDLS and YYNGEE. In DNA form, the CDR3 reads TGTGCCAGCAGCGTAGACCCTGGCAGAGCTAACTATGGCTACACCTTC. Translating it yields CASSVDPGRANYGYTF.

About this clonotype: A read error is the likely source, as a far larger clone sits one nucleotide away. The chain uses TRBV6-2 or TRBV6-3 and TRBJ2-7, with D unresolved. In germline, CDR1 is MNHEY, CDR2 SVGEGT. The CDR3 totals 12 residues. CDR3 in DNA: TGTGCCGGCAGTTCCCGGGTCTACGAGCAGTACTTC. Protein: CAGSSRVYEQYF.

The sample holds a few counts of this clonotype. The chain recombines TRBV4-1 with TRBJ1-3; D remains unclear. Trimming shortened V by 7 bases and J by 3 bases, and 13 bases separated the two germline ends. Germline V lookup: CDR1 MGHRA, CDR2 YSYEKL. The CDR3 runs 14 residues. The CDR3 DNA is TGCGCCAGCACCGACCTGGGAAGTGGAAACACCATATATTTT. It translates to CASTDLGSGNTIYF.

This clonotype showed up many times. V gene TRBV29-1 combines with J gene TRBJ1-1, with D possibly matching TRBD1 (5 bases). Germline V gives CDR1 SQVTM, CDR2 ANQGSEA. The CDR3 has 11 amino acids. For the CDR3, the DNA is TGCAGTGCAGGGTCGGACACTGAAGCTTTCTTT. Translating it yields CSAGSDTEAFF.

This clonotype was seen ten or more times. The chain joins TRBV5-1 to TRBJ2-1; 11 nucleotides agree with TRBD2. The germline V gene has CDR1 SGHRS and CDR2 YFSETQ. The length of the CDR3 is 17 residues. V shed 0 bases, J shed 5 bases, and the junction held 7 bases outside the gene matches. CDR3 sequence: CASSLVLAGAGNNEQFF. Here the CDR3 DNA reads TGCGCCAGCAGCTTGGTACTAGCGGGAGCCGGGAACAATGAGCAGTTCTTC.

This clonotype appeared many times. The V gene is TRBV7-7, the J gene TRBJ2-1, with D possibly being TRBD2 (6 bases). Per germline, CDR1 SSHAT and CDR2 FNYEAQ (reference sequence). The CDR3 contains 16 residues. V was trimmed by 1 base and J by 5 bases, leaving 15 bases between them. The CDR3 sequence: CASSLGPRGSDNEQFF. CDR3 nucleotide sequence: TGTGCCAGCAGCTTAGGCCCGCGGGGTTCGGACAATGAGCAGTTCTTC.

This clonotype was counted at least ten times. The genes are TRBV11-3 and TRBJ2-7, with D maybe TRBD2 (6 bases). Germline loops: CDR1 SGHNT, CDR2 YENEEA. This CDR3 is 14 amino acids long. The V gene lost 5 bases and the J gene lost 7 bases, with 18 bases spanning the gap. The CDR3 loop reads CASSPPGLWGEQYF. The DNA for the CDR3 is TGTGCCAGCAGCCCCCCCGGACTATGGGGTGAGCAGTACTTC.

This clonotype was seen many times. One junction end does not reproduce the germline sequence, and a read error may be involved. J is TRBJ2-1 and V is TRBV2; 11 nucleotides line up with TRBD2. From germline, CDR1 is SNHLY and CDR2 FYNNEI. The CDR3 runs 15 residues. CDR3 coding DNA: TGTGCCAGTAGTGAGCTAGCGGGAGGTTACAATGAGCAGTTCTTC. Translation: CASSELAGGYNEQFF. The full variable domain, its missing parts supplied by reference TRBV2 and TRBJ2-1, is EPEVTQTPSHQVTQMGQEVILRCVPISNHLYFYWYRQILGQKVEFLVSFYNNEISEKSEIFDDQFSVERPDGSNFTLKIRSTKLEDSAMYFCASSELAGGYNEQFFGPGTRLTVL.

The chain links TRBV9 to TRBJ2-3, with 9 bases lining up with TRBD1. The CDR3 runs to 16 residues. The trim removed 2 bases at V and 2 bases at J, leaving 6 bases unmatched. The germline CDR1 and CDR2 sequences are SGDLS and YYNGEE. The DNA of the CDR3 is TGTGCCAGCAGCGTCACCGGGACAGGGTTCACAGATACGCAGTATTTT. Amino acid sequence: CASSVTGTGFTDTQYF.

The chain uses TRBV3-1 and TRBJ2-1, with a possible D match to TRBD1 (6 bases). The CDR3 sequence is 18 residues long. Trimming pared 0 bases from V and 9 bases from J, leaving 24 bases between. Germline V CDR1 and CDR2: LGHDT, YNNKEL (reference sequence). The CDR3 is CASSQERTDPPCVGEQFF. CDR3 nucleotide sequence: TGTGCCAGCAGCCAAGAAAGGACAGACCCCCCTTGTGTTGGTGAGCAGTTCTTC.

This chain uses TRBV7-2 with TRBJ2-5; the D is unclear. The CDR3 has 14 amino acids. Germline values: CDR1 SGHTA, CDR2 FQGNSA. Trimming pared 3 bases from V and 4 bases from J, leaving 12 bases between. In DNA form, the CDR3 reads TGTGCCAGCAGCTTGGCCGTAAGGCCAGAGACCCAGTACTTC. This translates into CASSLAVRPETQYF.